Listed below are T cell receptor beta chains from one sample, sequenced in a study of blood T cell repertoires in COVID-19. TCRdb keeps only in-frame clones here, not all; method: immunoSEQ multiplex PCR. The table has just over 250,000 clones, around 80% seen once. The sample was PBMCs or T cells enriched from blood (not recorded which). Receptors were obtained from a man aged 25-45 years with acute COVID-19. The CDR3 runs from the conserved cysteine through the conserved F or W. Size values are once, few and many counts, or a class for expanded clones, and some rows have none.

V	size	J	CDR3
TRBV5-4	once	TRBJ2-1	CASSKTNDNEQFF
TRBV3-1/TRBV3-2	.	TRBJ1-1	CASSPRSRQGEAGAFF
TRBV10-2	.	TRBJ2-3	CASSLARTDTQYF
TRBV21-1	.	TRBJ2-1	CASSPRLALSHEQFF
TRBV14	.	TRBJ1-1	CASSTRTGRNTEAFF
TRBV11-3	few	TRBJ2-1	CASSPAGGSYNEQFF
TRBV5-1	.	TRBJ2-1	CASSGGLANEQFF
TRBV7-9	.	TRBJ1-2	CASSPHRDGYTF
TRBV15	.	TRBJ1-2	CATSRDLFGQGDYGYTF
TRBV2	.	TRBJ2-3	CASRAGTYRTDTQYF
TRBV6-5	.	TRBJ1-3	CASRKTAGNTIYF
TRBV25-1	.	TRBJ1-5	CASRGGANQPQHF
TRBV19	.	TRBJ2-1	CASSTSVYNEQFF
TRBV11-3	.	TRBJ1-2	CASRNTTGGTGGYTF
TRBV6-6	.	TRBJ1-3	CASSYERISGNTIYF
TRBV3-1/TRBV3-2	.	TRBJ2-2	CASGLVASGELFF
TRBV10-1	.	TRBJ2-3	CASSVPGGQDTQYF
TRBV5-6	.	TRBJ1-2	CASRAGTGGGWSYGYTF
TRBV5-1	.	TRBJ2-1	CASSLGSSGGARNEQFF
TRBV19	few	TRBJ2-1	CASSVGTGGFNEQFF
TRBV25-1	.	TRBJ1-1	CASSTAGVTEAFF
TRBV10-1	.	TRBJ2-3	CASSGIESGQGFTDTQYF
TRBV9	.	TRBJ2-3	CASSGGTSHKVDTQYF
TRBV5-6	.	TRBJ1-5	CASSPTGVNQPQHF
TRBV29-1	.	TRBJ1-1	CSAQTEPNTEAFF
TRBV9	.	TRBJ2-1	CASSPWGGSSYNEQFF